The 13 T cell receptor beta chains below were found in one sample sequenced in a study of cytomegalovirus exposure and HLA in healthy donors. The PCR was carried out with 60 Vbeta primers and 13 Jbeta primers. Sequencing used immunoSEQ multiplex PCR; TCRdb keeps in-frame clones, though not all of them. Of some 150,000 clones in the sample, about a tenth were seen once. What was sequenced was PBMCs. The source is a male donor in good health and CMV-seronegative.

This chain links TRBV4-1 with TRBJ1-2, with 9 bases lining up with TRBD1. The CDR3 totals 15 residues. Germline-derived CDR1 and CDR2 are MGHRA and YSYEKL. Losses at the gene ends were 1 base for V and 0 bases for J; bases not matched to a gene: 0. DNA for the CDR3: TGCGCCAGCAGCCAAGGGACAGGGGCTAACTATGGCTACACCTTC. Translation gives CASSQGTGANYGYTF.

This clone was seen only a few times. V usage is TRBV11-3 and J usage is TRBJ2-7, with 12 bases fitting TRBD1. CDR3 length: 15 amino acids. Germline CDR1 and CDR2: SGHNT and YENEEA. Trimming at V came to 3 bases and at J to 5 bases, leaving 5 bases not matched to a gene. Here the CDR3 DNA reads TGTGCCAGCAGCTTTAGTGGGACAGGGGGCGACGAGCAGTACTTC. The encoded protein is CASSFSGTGGDEQYF.

The chain couples TRBV28 to TRBJ1-2, with unresolved D. The germline gives CDR1 MDHEN, CDR2 SYDVKM. V was pared by 5 bases and J by 5 bases, with 21 bases between. The CDR3 is made up of 16 amino acids. Written as DNA, the CDR3 is TGTGCCAGCAGTCTAGGCCAAGTTGTTTTTTTTTATGGCTACACCTTC. Its protein product is CASSLGQVVFFYGYTF.

This clone has only a few counts. The V gene is TRBV2, the J gene TRBJ2-7; 7 nucleotides agree with TRBD2. The germline V gene has CDR1 SNHLY and CDR2 FYNNEI. The V gene end was trimmed by 2 bases and the J gene end by 4 bases; junction bases not matched to a gene: 5. The CDR3 spans 14 residues. This CDR3 is CASSEHVGGYEQYF. CDR3 in DNA: TGTGCCAGCAGTGAACATGTGGGGGGGTACGAGCAGTACTTC.

The chain combines TRBV28 with TRBJ2-2, with 7 bases matching TRBD2. CDR1 MDHEN and CDR2 SYDVKM come from the germline V gene. V dropped 3 bases and J dropped 6; count of bases not matched to a gene: 7. There are 15 residues in the CDR3. CDR3 coding DNA: TGTGCCAGCAGTTTCCTTGGGGGGGTGGCCGGGGAGCTGTTTTTT. It specifies CASSFLGGVAGELFF.

This clone was seen only a few times. The V and J genes are TRBV9 and TRBJ2-1; 10 bases map to TRBD2. With V trimmed by 2 bases and J by 0 bases, 5 bases remained unmatched. The CDR3 is made up of 17 amino acids. From germline, CDR1 is SGDLS and CDR2 YYNGEE. The CDR3 sequence is CASSVRSGRGSYNEQFF. As DNA, the CDR3 is TGTGCCAGCAGCGTTAGAAGCGGGAGGGGCTCCTACAATGAGCAGTTCTTC.

This clone came up a few times. The V call is TRBV28, the J call TRBJ1-1, with D unclear. The V end lost 4 bases, the J end lost 1 base, and 19 bases lay between the germline ends. In germline, CDR1 is MDHEN, CDR2 SYDVKM. The CDR3 is made up of 17 amino acids. CDR3 amino acids: CASSSPVVGGRNTEAFF. The CDR3 DNA follows: TGTGCCAGCAGTTCGCCCGTCGTGGGCGGGAGGAACACTGAAGCTTTCTTT.

The chain employs TRBV7-2 and TRBJ2-1, with TRBD2 matching over 10 bases. The CDR3 covers 15 residues. The junction had 4 bases not matched to a gene; V was cut back by 5 bases and J by 3 bases. CDR1 and CDR2 from the germline V gene are SGHTA and FQGNSA. CDR3 loop: CASSPGLANYNEQFF. CDR3 bases: TGTGCCAGCAGCCCGGGACTAGCGAACTACAATGAGCAGTTCTTC.

This clone occurred a few times. This chain links TRBV28 with TRBJ1-4; D may be TRBD1 (6 bases). Germline CDR1 is MDHEN and CDR2 is SYDVKM. The V end was cut by 4 bases, the J end by 4 bases, with 10 bases between. The CDR3 consists of 14 residues. DNA for the CDR3: TGTGCCAGCAGTTACGGGGGGCTTAATGAAAAACTGTTTTTT. It codes for CASSYGGLNEKLFF.

Only a few counts were recorded for this clone. The rearrangement links TRBV6-5 to TRBJ1-2; 9 bases align to TRBD1. Trimming took 0 bases from V and 2 from J; bases not matched to a gene: 1. Germline loops: CDR1 MNHEY, CDR2 SVGAGI. The CDR3 spans 15 residues. The CDR3 DNA sequence: TGTGCCAGCAGTTACTCTACAGGGGGCAACTATGGCTACACCTTC. It encodes CASSYSTGGNYGYTF.

In DNA form, the CDR3 reads TGTGCCAGCAGCTTCCCTAAGGAGACCCAGTACTTC. Translation gives CASSFPKETQYF. The chain has TRBV7-9 and TRBJ2-5; D ambiguous. The germline CDR1 and CDR2 sequences are SEHNR and FQNEAQ (reference sequence). Trimming shortened V by 3 bases and J by 5 bases, and 7 bases separated the two germline ends. This CDR3 contains 12 residues.

V gene TRBV30 combines with J gene TRBJ2-1, with D unresolved. With 1 base removed from V and 12 bases from J, the gap between germline ends came to 13 bases. Germline V lookup: CDR1 GTSNPN, CDR2 SVGIG (reference sequence). This CDR3 spans 12 amino acids. CDR3 DNA: TGTGCCTGGAGTGACCCCTCCCCGGGGCAGTTCTTC. Protein sequence: CAWSDPSPGQFF. Full variable domain (remainder filled in from reference TRBV30 and TRBJ2-1): SQTIHQWPATLVQPVGSPLSLECTVEGTSNPNLYWYRQAAGRGLQLLFYSVGIGQISSEVPQNLSASRPQDRQFILSSKKLLLSDSGFYLCAWSDPSPGQFFGPGTRLTVL.

V is TRBV6-6 and J is TRBJ1-4; D ambiguous. This CDR3 spans 12 amino acids. V lost 11 bases and J lost 7, with 14 bases in between. The germline V gene has CDR1 MNHNY and CDR2 SVGAGI (reference sequence). The CDR3: CACGQLSEKLFF. DNA of the CDR3: TGTGCCTGCGGGCAGCTCAGTGAAAAACTGTTTTTT.